Listed below are T cell receptor beta chains from one sample, sequenced in a study of blood T cell repertoires in COVID-19. Clones were sequenced by immunoSEQ multiplex PCR, and TCRdb holds only the in-frame ones, with some missing. The table includes about 180,000 clones, 80% detected once. Input material: PBMCs or T cells enriched from blood (not recorded which). Source of these receptors: a man between 60 and 75 years old who had been exposed to COVID-19. Both conserved end residues are part of each CDR3. The order of the fields is clone size, D gene, V gene, J gene, CDR3 protein, CDR3 DNA. D genes are given only for firm matches. Where a row states a size, it is once, few, many or the class of an expanded clone; other rows omit it.

NA	TRBD1	TRBV5-8	TRBJ1-2	CASSRRGQGGGYTF	TGTGCCAGCAGCCGACGGGGACAGGGCGGGGGCTACACCTTC
many	NA	TRBV5-1	TRBJ1-2	CASSLQGSGYTF	TGCGCCAGCAGCTTACAGGGAAGTGGCTACACCTTC
few	NA	TRBV7-2	TRBJ2-7	CASSNNRASYEQYF	TGTGCCAGCAGCAATAACAGGGCATCCTACGAGCAGTACTTC
NA	TRBD1	TRBV6-5	TRBJ1-2	CASSRGTENYGYTF	TGTGCCAGCAGTCGGGGGACAGAAAACTATGGCTACACCTTC
NA	TRBD1	TRBV9	TRBJ1-1	CASSAGTGGTEAFF	TGTGCCAGCAGCGCCGGGACAGGGGGCACTGAAGCTTTCTTT
few	NA	TRBV2	TRBJ1-1	CANPGPTGGDTEAFF	TGTGCCAACCCGGGACCGACCGGGGGGGACACTGAAGCTTTCTTT
few	NA	TRBV3-1/TRBV3-2	TRBJ1-5	CASSQDKEHQPQHF	TGTGCCAGCAGCCAAGATAAGGAGCATCAGCCCCAGCATTTT
NA	TRBD2	TRBV27	TRBJ2-3	CASRGTSGRRTDTQYF	TGTGCCAGCAGAGGGACTAGCGGGAGGAGAACAGATACGCAGTATTTT
once	NA	TRBV19	TRBJ1-2	CASSIAASYGYTF	TGTGCCAGTAGTATCGCGGCCTCCTATGGCTACACCTTC
NA	TRBD2	TRBV7-2	TRBJ2-5	CASSWGGRASETQYF	TGTGCCAGCAGCTGGGGCGGGAGGGCCTCGGAGACCCAGTACTTC
NA	NA	TRBV11-2	TRBJ2-3	CASSLDLSTDTQYF	TGTGCCAGCAGCTTAGATCTTTCCACAGATACGCAGTATTTT
NA	NA	TRBV13	TRBJ1-2	CASNSYREKNYGYTF	TGTGCCAGCAATTCGTACAGGGAGAAAAACTATGGCTACACCTTC
once	TRBD2	TRBV30	TRBJ2-1	CAWEPGLVNEQFF	TGTGCCTGGGAGCCGGGACTAGTCAATGAGCAGTTCTTC
NA	TRBD2	TRBV25-1	TRBJ2-1	CASSEPAGSSYNEQFF	TGTGCCAGCAGTGAACCAGCGGGGAGCTCCTACAATGAGCAGTTCTTC
few	NA	TRBV27	TRBJ2-7	CASSLSRETGGEQYF	TGTGCCAGCAGTTTATCGAGGGAAACTGGGGGGGAGCAGTACTTC
NA	NA	TRBV7-8	TRBJ1-1	CASSLWSSGDAEAFF	TGTGCCAGCAGCTTATGGTCCTCAGGGGACGCTGAAGCTTTCTTT
once	NA	TRBV27	TRBJ2-5	CASSLLSPTRLSEAQYF	TGTGCCAGCAGTTTATTGTCCCCCACAAGATTAAGCGAGGCCCAGTACTTC
few	NA	TRBV10-1	TRBJ2-3	CASSEGQTGTDTQYF	TGCGCCAGCAGTGAAGGACAGACAGGCACAGATACGCAGTATTTT
NA	NA	TRBV11-3	TRBJ2-1	CASSSPLALVVYNEQFF	TGTGCCAGCAGCTCGCCCCTAGCTCTCGTAGTCTACAATGAGCAGTTCTTC
few	TRBD1	TRBV6-5	TRBJ2-7	CASSTETGNSGEQYF	TGTGCCAGCAGTACCGAGACAGGGAATTCTGGGGAGCAGTACTTC
NA	NA	TRBV27	TRBJ2-1	CASSFAGNNEQFF	TGTGCCAGCAGTTTCGCCGGGAACAATGAGCAGTTCTTC
NA	TRBD2	TRBV9	TRBJ2-5	CASSVALAGETQYF	TGTGCCAGCAGCGTAGCTTTAGCGGGCGAGACCCAGTACTTC
NA	NA	TRBV11-1	TRBJ2-1	CASSLAPGLNEQFF	TGTGCCAGCAGCTTAGCCCCAGGGCTGAATGAGCAGTTCTTC
NA	NA	TRBV11-2	TRBJ1-1	CASSLNRVNTEAFF	TGTGCCAGCAGCCTGAACAGGGTGAACACTGAAGCTTTCTTT
NA	NA	TRBV16	TRBJ1-4	CASSQSQGRANEKLFF	TGTGCCAGCAGCCAATCCCAGGGTCGGGCTAATGAAAAACTGTTTTTT
few	NA	TRBV18	TRBJ1-6	CASSPRGVRAGSPLHF	TGTGCCAGCTCACCACGGGGAGTTAGGGCTGGTTCACCCCTCCACTTT